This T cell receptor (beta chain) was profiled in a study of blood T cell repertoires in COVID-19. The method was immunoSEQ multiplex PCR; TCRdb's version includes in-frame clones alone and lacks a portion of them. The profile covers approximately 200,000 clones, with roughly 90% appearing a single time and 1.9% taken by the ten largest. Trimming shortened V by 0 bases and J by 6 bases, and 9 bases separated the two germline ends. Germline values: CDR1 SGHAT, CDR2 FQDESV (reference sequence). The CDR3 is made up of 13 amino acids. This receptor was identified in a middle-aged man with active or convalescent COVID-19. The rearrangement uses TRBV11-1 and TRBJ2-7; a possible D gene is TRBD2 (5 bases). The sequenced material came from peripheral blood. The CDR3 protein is CASSLARALEQYF. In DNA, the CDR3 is TGTGCCAGCAGCTTAGCGCGGGCCCTCGAGCAGTACTTC.